The entry below describes one T cell receptor beta chain. What it recognizes is unknown. From blood CD8+ and CD4+ T cells, the TCR beta chain was sequenced. Definite or probable Susac syndrome was diagnosed using recently defined diagnostic criteria. The data belong to a study of CD8 T cells in Susac syndrome. Study outcomes and limitations: The TCR sequencing and HLA analysis in the study involved a relatively small number of individuals, as the study acknowledged.

From germline, CDR1 is DFQATT and CDR2 SNEGSKA (reference sequence). CDR3 size: 19 residues. Losses at the gene ends were 5 bases for V and 2 bases for J; bases not matched to a gene: 20. With random hexamers, roughly 0.45 to 1 ug RNA was reverse transcribed. Amplification of TCR beta CDR3 across 54 Vbeta and 13 Jbeta was performed with immunoSEQ multiplex PCR. TCRdb re-called the immunoSEQ multiplex PCR reads through MiXCR, storing one row per CDR3 protein. The sample shows about 190,000 distinct CDR3 sequences, approximately 96% of them seen only once. The chain is built from TRBV20-1 and TRBJ2-3; 9 nucleotides align to TRBD1. The receptor was derived from a human donor with Susac syndrome. Sequences were obtained from CD4+ T cells from PBMCs. CDR3 bases: TGCAGTGCTTCTACGGAGGGACAGGGATCTGTGTTCACCACAGATACGCAGTATTTT. Its protein product is CSASTEGQGSVFTTDTQYF.